These 2 T cell receptor beta chains share one sample of origin, sequenced in a study of T cells in Graves' hyperthyroidism and ophthalmopathy. RNA transcripts provided the source from which TCR beta CDR3 regions were amplified. The HTBI primer set served for first-round RT-PCR of the TCR CDR3. Each CDR3 protein gets one entry after TCRdb re-called the multiplex PCR reads with MiXCR. The sample has about 400,000 distinct CDR3 sequences, around 13% seen once. Sequenced input: blood. These receptors all come from a woman under 30 with Graves' hyperthyroidism.

This clonotype was recorded at least ten times. The V gene is TRBV12-3 or TRBV12-4, the J gene TRBJ2-1, with 12 bases aligning to TRBD2. The V segment lost 1 base and the J segment 7 bases; nucleotides outside the gene matches: 5. The CDR3 runs 16 residues. The DNA of the CDR3 is TGTGCCAGCAGTTTAGTAGGACTAGCGGGAAGGAATGAGCAGTTCTTC. This sequence encodes CASSLVGLAGRNEQFF.

This clonotype was seen at least ten times. V gene TRBV9 combines with J gene TRBJ2-7; D assignment may be TRBD1 or TRBD2 (6 bases each). Trimming left V 4 bases short and J 6 bases short, with 17 bases between. Per germline, CDR1 SGDLS and CDR2 YYNGEE. The CDR3 covers 14 residues. The CDR3 spells CASSPPPGAGEQYF. CDR3 nucleotide sequence: TGTGCCAGCAGCCCCCCTCCGGGGGCGGGCGAGCAGTACTTC.